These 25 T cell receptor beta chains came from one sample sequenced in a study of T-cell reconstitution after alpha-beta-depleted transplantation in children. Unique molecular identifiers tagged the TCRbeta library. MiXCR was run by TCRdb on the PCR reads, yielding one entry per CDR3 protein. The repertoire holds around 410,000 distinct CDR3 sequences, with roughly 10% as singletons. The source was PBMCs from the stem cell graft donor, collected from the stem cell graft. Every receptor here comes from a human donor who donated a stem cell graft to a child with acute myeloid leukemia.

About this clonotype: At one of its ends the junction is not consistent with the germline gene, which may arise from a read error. The CDR3 spells CASSSLLTQETQYF. The CDR3 region has the DNA TGTGCTAGCAGCTCCCTCCTAACTCAAGAGACCCAGTACTTC. V and J are TRBV7-7 and TRBJ2-5; the D is unclear. The CDR3 loop spans 14 amino acids. Germline CDR1 reads SSHAT; CDR2 reads FNYEAQ (reference sequence).

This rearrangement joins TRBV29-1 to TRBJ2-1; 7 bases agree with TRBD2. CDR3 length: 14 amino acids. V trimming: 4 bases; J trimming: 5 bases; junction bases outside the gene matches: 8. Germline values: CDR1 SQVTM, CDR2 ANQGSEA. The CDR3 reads CSVGLGGPNNEQFF. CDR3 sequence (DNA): TGCAGCGTTGGTCTGGGAGGGCCGAACAATGAGCAGTTCTTC.

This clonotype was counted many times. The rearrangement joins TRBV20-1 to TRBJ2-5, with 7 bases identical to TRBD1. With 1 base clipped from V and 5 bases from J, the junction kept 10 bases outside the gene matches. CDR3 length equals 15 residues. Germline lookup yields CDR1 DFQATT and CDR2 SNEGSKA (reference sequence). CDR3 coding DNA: TGCAGTGCTAGAGTAGGTCGACAGGGAGCGGAGACCCAGTACTTC. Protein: CSARVGRQGAETQYF.

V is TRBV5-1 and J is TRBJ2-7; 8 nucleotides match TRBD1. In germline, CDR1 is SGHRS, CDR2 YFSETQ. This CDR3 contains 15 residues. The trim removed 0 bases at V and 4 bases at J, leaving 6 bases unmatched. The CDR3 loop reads CASSLDQGAWYEQYF. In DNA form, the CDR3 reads TGCGCCAGCAGCTTGGACCAGGGGGCCTGGTACGAGCAGTACTTC.

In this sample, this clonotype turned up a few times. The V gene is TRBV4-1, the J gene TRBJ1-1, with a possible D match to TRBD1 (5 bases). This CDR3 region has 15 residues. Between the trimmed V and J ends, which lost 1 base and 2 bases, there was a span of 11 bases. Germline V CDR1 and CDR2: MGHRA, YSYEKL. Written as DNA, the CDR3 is TGCGCCAGCAGCCAAGTTGAAGGGGTTAACACTGAAGCTTTCTTT. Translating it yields CASSQVEGVNTEAFF.

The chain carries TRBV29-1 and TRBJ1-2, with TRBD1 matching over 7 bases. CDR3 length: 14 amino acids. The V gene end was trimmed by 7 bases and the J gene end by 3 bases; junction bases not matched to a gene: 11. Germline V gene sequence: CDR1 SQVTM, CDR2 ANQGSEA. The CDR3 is CSAPTGDSDYGYTF. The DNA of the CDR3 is TGCAGCGCTCCCACGGGGGACAGTGACTATGGCTACACCTTC.

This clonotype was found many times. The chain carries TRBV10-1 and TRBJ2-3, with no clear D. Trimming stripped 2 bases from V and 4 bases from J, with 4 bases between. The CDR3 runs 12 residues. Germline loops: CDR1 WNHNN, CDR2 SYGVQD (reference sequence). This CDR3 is CASSEGADTQYF. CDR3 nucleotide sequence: TGCGCCAGCAGTGAGGGGGCAGATACGCAGTATTTT.

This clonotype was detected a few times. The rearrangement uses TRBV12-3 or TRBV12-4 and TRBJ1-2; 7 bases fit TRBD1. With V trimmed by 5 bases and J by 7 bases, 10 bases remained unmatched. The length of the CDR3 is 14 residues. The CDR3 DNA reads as TGTGCCAGCAGTCAGAGACAGGGACGGGTTGGCTACACCTTC. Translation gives CASSQRQGRVGYTF.

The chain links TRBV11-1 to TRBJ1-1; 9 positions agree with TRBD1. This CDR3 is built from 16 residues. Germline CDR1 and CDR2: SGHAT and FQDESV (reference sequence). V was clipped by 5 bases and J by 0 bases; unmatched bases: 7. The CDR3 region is CASSLTGGSMNTEAFF. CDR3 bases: TGTGCCAGCAGCCTTACAGGGGGCTCAATGAACACTGAAGCTTTCTTT. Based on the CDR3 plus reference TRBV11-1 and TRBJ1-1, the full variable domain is EAEVAQSPRYKITEKSQAVAFWCDPISGHATLYWYRQILGQGPELLVQFQDESVVDDSQLPKDRFSAERLKGVDSTLKIQPAELGDSAMYLCASSLTGGSMNTEAFFGQGTRLTVV.

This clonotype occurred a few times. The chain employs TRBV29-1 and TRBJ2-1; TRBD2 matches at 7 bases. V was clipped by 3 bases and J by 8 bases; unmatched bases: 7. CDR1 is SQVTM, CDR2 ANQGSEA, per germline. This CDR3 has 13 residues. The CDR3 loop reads CSVEGGSGDEQFF. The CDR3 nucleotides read TGCAGCGTTGAGGGCGGGAGCGGGGATGAGCAGTTCTTC.

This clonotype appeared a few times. CDR3: CASSSGGWVTEAFF. CDR3 sequence (DNA): TGTGCCAGCAGTTCCGGTGGTTGGGTCACTGAAGCTTTCTTT. This chain connects TRBV12-3 or TRBV12-4 to TRBJ1-1; D uncertain. The CDR3 runs 14 residues. The ends were cut back, 4 bases at V and 4 bases at J, with 13 bases in the middle.

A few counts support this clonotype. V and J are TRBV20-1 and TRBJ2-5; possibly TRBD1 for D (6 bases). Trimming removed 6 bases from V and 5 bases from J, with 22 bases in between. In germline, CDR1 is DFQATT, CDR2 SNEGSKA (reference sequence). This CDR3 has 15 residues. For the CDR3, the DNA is TGCAGTGCGACACCCCTCCGGGACACCAGGGAGACCCAGTACTTC. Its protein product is CSATPLRDTRETQYF.

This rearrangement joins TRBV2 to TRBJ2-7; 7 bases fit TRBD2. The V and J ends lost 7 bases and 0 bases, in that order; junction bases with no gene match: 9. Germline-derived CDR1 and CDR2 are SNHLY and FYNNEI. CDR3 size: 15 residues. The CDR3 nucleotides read TGTGCCAGCATGGAAAGAACGGGGGGCTCCTACGAGCAGTACTTC. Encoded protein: CASMERTGGSYEQYF.

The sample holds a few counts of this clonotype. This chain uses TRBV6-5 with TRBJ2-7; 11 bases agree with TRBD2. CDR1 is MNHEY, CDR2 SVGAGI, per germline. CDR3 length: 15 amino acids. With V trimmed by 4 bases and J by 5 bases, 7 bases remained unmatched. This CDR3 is CASSSTTSGTNEQYF. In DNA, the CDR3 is TGTGCCAGCAGTTCCACGACTAGCGGGACCAACGAGCAGTACTTC.

The CDR3 protein is CASSSQGPPDTQYF. The CDR3 DNA reads as TGTGCCAGCAGTTCACAAGGGCCTCCAGATACGCAGTATTTT. The chain carries TRBV12-3 or TRBV12-4 and TRBJ2-3; D remains ambiguous. V lost 4 bases, J lost 4 bases, and 12 bases lay in between. This CDR3 spans 14 amino acids.

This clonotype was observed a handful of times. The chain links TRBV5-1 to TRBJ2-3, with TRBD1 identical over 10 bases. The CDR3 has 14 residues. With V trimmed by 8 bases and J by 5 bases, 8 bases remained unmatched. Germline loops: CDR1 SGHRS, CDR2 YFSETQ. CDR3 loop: CASAPGQGKDTQYF. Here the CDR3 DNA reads TGCGCCAGTGCCCCGGGACAGGGGAAAGATACGCAGTATTTT.

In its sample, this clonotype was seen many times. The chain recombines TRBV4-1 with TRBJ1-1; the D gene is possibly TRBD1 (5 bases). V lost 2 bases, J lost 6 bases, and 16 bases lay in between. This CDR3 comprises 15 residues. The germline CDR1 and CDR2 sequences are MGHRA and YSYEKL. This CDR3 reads CASSQMDRLGAEAFF. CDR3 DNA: TGCGCCAGCAGCCAAATGGACCGGTTGGGGGCTGAAGCTTTCTTT.

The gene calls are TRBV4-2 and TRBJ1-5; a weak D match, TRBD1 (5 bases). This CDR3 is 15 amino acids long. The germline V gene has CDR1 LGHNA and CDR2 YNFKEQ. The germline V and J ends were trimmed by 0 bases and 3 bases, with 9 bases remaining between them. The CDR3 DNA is TGTGCCAGCAGCCAAGAAGGACAAGTCAATCAGCCCCAGCATTTT. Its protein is CASSQEGQVNQPQHF.

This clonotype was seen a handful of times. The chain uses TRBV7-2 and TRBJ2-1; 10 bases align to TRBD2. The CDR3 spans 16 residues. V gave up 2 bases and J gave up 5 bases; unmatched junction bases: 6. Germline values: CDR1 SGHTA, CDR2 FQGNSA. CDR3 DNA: TGTGCCAGCAGCTTAATAGCGGGGGGATGGAACAATGAGCAGTTCTTC. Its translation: CASSLIAGGWNNEQFF.

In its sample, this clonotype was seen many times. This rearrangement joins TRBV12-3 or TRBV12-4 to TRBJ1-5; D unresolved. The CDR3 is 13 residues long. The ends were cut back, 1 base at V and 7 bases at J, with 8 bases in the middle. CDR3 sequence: CASSLGGAQPQHF. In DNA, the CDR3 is TGTGCCAGCAGTTTAGGCGGAGCCCAGCCCCAGCATTTT.

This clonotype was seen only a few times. The CDR3, as DNA: TGCAGTGCCCCAGAGCGGCGACAGAACATTCAGTACTTC. Translating it yields CSAPERRQNIQYF. V gene TRBV20-1 combines with J gene TRBJ2-4, with D perhaps being TRBD1 or TRBD2 (5 bases each). The CDR3 has 13 amino acids. Trimming stripped 6 bases from V and 7 bases from J, with 16 bases between. CDR1 and CDR2 from the germline V gene are DFQATT and SNEGSKA (reference sequence).

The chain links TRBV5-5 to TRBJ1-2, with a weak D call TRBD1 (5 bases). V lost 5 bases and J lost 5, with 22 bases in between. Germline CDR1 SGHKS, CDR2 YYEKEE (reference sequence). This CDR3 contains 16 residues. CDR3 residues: CASSRVGDRSFYGYTF. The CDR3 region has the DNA TGTGCCAGCAGTCGAGTCGGGGACCGAAGCTTTTATGGCTACACCTTC.

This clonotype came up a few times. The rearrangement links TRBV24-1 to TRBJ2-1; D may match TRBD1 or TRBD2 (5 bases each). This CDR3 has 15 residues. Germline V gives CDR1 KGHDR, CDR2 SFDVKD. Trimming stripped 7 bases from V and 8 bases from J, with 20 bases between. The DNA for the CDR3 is TGTGCCACCAGAGCCGGGCAGGGAGACGTCGATGAGCAGTTCTTC. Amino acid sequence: CATRAGQGDVDEQFF.

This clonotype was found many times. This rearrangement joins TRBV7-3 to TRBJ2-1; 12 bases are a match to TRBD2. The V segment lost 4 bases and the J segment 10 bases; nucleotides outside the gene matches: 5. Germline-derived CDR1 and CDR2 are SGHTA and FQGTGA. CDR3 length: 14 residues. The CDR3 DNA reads TGTGCCAGCAGCTCGACTAGCGGGAGAAGGGAGCAGTTCTTC. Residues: CASSSTSGRREQFF.

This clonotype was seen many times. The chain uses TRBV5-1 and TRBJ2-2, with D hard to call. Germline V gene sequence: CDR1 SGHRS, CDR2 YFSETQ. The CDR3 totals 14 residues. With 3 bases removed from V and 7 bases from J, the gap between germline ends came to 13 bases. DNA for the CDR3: TGCGCCAGCAGCTCGTCGGCGGCCGGCGGGGAGCTGTTTTTT. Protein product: CASSSSAAGGELFF.